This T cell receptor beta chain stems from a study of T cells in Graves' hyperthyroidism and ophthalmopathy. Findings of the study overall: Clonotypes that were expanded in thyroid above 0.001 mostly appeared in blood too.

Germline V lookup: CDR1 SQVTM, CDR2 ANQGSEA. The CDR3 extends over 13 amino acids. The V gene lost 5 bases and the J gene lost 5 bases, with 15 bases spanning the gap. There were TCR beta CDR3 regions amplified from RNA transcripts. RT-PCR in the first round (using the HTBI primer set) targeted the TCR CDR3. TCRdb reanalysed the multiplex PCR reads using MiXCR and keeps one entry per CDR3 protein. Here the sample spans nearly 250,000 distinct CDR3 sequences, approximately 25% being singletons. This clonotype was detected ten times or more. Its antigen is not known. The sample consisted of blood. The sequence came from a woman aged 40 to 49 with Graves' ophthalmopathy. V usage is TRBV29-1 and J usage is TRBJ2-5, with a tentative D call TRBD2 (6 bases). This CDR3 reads CSVRPSRGETQYF. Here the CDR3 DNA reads TGCAGCGTTCGACCCAGCCGGGGGGAGACCCAGTACTTC.